This entry concerns a single T cell receptor beta chain. The method was immunoSEQ multiplex PCR; TCRdb's version includes in-frame clones alone and lacks a portion of them. The table records some 30,000 clones, 85% to 90% of them present only once. The data belong to a study of blood T cell repertoires in COVID-19. The CDR3 runs to 14 residues. V lost 4 bases and J lost 6; bases outside the gene matches: 6. Germline V gene lookup returns CDR1 SNHLY and CDR2 FYNNEI. The TCR originated in a human donor with acute or convalescent COVID-19. The donor label of this sample is uncertain. Sequencing was done on a sample of peripheral blood. V and J are TRBV2 and TRBJ2-7, with 10 nucleotides matching TRBD1. The CDR3 protein is CASSAWGQGSEQYF. The CDR3 nucleotides read TGTGCCAGCAGTGCATGGGGACAGGGGTCCGAGCAGTACTTC.